The sequence of this T cell receptor (beta chain) was determined in a study of blood T cell repertoires in COVID-19 (dated by TCRdb to about 2020). The study in broad terms: The collaborator samples originated in the United States, Italy and Spain and spanned the acute and convalescent phases of COVID-19. The material from the prospective study consisted of cDNA or gDNA derived from T cells, B-cell-depleted T cells, or PBMCs. Subjects who had been exposed to COVID-19, were actively infected with it, or had recovered from it provided the deeply sampled blood TCRbeta repertoires that made up the dataset. The repertoires were made available in a free public database intended to serve as a resource for research on the immune response to SARS-CoV-2. Samples came from the ongoing ImmuneRACE study (first 160 participants) plus 1,254 subjects from 6 global collaborators. A de-identified subject ID, COVID-19 status, age in years and sex were almost always included in the sample metadata. Where HLA class I and class II types were available, the types were taken from metadata supplied by the sample provider, not from assay-based typing.

As to this clone: Its cognate antigen has yet to be identified. Base qualities are not provided; no much larger clone lies one nucleotide away.

After removal of 2 bases from V and 9 bases from J, the junction retains 7 bases not matched to a gene. As encoded in the germline V gene, CDR1 is SGDLS while CDR2 is YYNGEE. The CDR3 sequence holds 16 residues, the cysteine and phenylalanine included. The read is trimmed to its CDR3 DNA, 48 bases read in frame from base 1. The collaborating institutions used their own protocols to collect whole blood in K2EDTA tubes. Collaborator samples were shipped for TCRbeta analysis as frozen whole blood, isolated PBMCs, or DNA extracted from either sample type. What the work shows at the level of the full study, not this receptor alone: Clinical and demographic metadata were provided uncurated, with the amount varying by source and participant.

The immunoSEQ Assay, a bias-controlled multiplex PCR, was used to amplify TCRbeta CDR3 regions from genomic DNA. The study's processing was this. Within the assay, amplification of reference gene primers was used to estimate how many nucleated cells each sample contained. Sequence reads were collapsed and filtered to measure the absolute abundance of every unique TCRbeta CDR3 rearrangement. For each sample, productive Simpson clonality was calculated as the square root of Simpson's diversity index over productive rearrangements. Drawn from immuneACCESS, this table holds only the in-frame rearrangements with V and J called that TCRdb kept. Clones are partly lost; checked studies trace under half to an unresolved V gene and leave the rest unexplained. V, J and clone size reflect that table, while D and trimming were determined from the DNA. For this sample the table gives some 150,000 clones, of which more than 80% were detected only once. In total, the top ten clones hold approximately 2.8% of the sample.

The sample comprised peripheral blood. The TCR sequence derives from a woman aged 60-75 years with active COVID-19. The chain is made from TRBV9 and TRBJ1-6, and 11 junctional nucleotides match TRBD1. The bases read TGTGCCAGCAGCGTTCTCCCGGGACAGGGGGTTTCACCCCTCCACTTT. Its protein is CASSVLPGQGVSPLHF. Outside the CDR3, residues come from the reference TRBV9 and TRBJ1-6 proteins, so the full variable domain is: DSGVTQTPKHLITATGQRVTLRCSPRSGDLSVYWYQQSLDQGLQFLIQYYNGEERAKGNILERFSAQQFPDLHSELNLSSLELGDSALYFCASSVLPGQGVSPLHFGNGTRLTVT.